This TCR beta chain was identified during a study of blood T cell repertoires in COVID-19. Sequencing was performed with immunoSEQ multiplex PCR; in TCRdb, only in-frame clones are kept and a portion is missing. The sample lists just under 250,000 clones, 85% to 90% occurring once. V dropped 9 bases and J dropped 7; count of bases not matched to a gene: 7. The germline V gene has CDR1 SNHLY and CDR2 FYNNEI. CDR3 length equals 12 residues. The receptor's source is a woman in her twenties or thirties who had recovered from COVID-19. Material: PBMCs or T cells enriched from blood (not recorded which). J is TRBJ2-7 and V is TRBV2; 9 bases are a match to TRBD1. In nucleotides, the CDR3 is TGTGCCAGTCAACAGGGGGCAGGTGAGCAGTACTTC. It encodes CASQQGAGEQYF.